Given below is one T cell receptor beta chain in context. CDR1 and CDR2 (germline): MNHEY, SMNVEV (reference sequence). This CDR3 spans 13 amino acids. V lost 4 bases, J lost 4 bases, and 10 bases lay in between. Per the authors' pipeline: Amplification of reference gene primers provided the estimated nucleated cell counts. Sequencing was performed with immunoSEQ multiplex PCR; in TCRdb, only in-frame clones are kept and a portion is missing. Clone size and V and J calls were adopted from that table, with D and trimming inferred from the DNA. The sample has under 550,000 clones, approximately 90% seen once. The source of the sample is a study of blood T cell repertoires in COVID-19. Whole-study context: COVID-19 samples, acute and convalescent, were from the United States, Italy and Spain.

It was during active infection that Seattle patients were enrolled and then longitudinally followed. Sample: peripheral blood. This TCR was sampled from a man between 18 and 29 years old with COVID-19, enrolled during active disease. This chain connects TRBV27 to TRBJ1-2; no definite D call. CDR3: CASSSSGSYGYTF. The DNA of the CDR3 is TGTGCCAGCAGTTCCTCAGGAAGCTATGGCTACACCTTC.